Each of the 27 T cell receptor beta chains below was sequenced from the same sample in a study of CXCR3-negative and CXCR3-positive naive CD8 T cells. TRB cDNA libraries were made by UMI-labeled 5' RACE. No DNA is given; TCRdb re-called the 5' RACE reads and lists each CDR3 protein once. The listing records over 100,000 distinct CDR3 sequences. The sequenced material came from naive CXCR3- CD8+ T cells from blood. Subset specified: CD45RO-CCR7+CD27+CD95- naive CD8+ T cells lacking CXCR3 (TNR3-). Receptor source: a human donor in good health. Some clones in this sample may be carry-over from other donors' samples.

The chain joins TRBV7-9 to TRBJ2-6. CDR1 is SEHNR and CDR2 is FQNEAQ in the germline V gene (reference sequence). This CDR3 region has 12 residues. This CDR3 is CASSPRANVLTF.

The chain carries TRBV7-9 and TRBJ1-2; without DNA, the TCRdb call of TRBD1 cannot be checked. The germline CDR1 and CDR2 sequences are SEHNR and FQNEAQ (reference sequence). The CDR3 spans 15 residues. CDR3 sequence: CASSTTGFSAEGYTF.

V and J are TRBV29-1 and TRBJ2-3; the TCRdb D gene call, TRBD2, has no DNA to confirm it. Per the germline V gene, CDR1 is SQVTM and CDR2 is ANQGSEA. The CDR3 spans 15 residues. CDR3 in amino acids: CSVDVYGRAGDTQYF.

The chain carries TRBV21-1 and TRBJ1-1; the D call from TCRdb, TRBD1, cannot be confirmed without DNA. TRBV21-1 is listed as a pseudogene. This CDR3 contains 13 residues. The CDR3 region is CASSSDRDTEAFF.

The V and J genes are TRBV5-1 and TRBJ2-7. CDR1 SGHRS and CDR2 YFSETQ come from the germline V gene. This CDR3 is built from 14 residues. CDR3 loop: CASSFYGDSYEQYF.

The chain links TRBV30 to TRBJ1-6; TCRdb indicates TRBD1, and absent DNA this call remains unverified. CDR3 length: 17 amino acids. The germline CDR1 and CDR2 sequences are GTSNPN and SVGIG (reference sequence). CDR3 in amino acids: CAWTPSTPWTENSPLHF.

This chain joins TRBV5-1 and TRBJ2-7. CDR1 SGHRS and CDR2 YFSETQ come from the germline V gene. This CDR3 comprises 14 residues. CDR3: CASSLVGLDYEQYF.

The gene calls are TRBV5-1 and TRBJ2-7; as DNA is missing, the TRBD1 call by TCRdb cannot be tested. Germline-derived CDR1 and CDR2 are SGHRS and YFSETQ. The CDR3 consists of 13 residues. The CDR3 spells CASTDSGAYEQYF.

This chain joins TRBV5-5 and TRBJ2-3. The CDR3 sequence is 15 residues long. In germline, CDR1 is SGHKS, CDR2 YYEKEE (reference sequence). The CDR3: CASSFGYTATDTQYF.

V is TRBV29-1 and J is TRBJ2-7; TCRdb's D call, TRBD1, is unchecked because there is no DNA. The CDR3 totals 14 residues. From germline, CDR1 is SQVTM and CDR2 ANQGSEA. CDR3 sequence reads: CSVDPGTPGGEQYF.

This sequence joins TRBV28 and TRBJ2-1; TCRdb names TRBD1, which stays unverified in the absence of DNA. Germline V gene data show CDR1 as MDHEN and CDR2 as SYDVKM. This CDR3 has 16 residues. The CDR3 loop reads CASSLGRGSSYNEQFF.

This chain's CDR3 is CASSSRAGGPYTQYF. This rearrangement joins TRBV7-6 to TRBJ2-3; the D gene TCRdb calls, TRBD2, cannot be checked with no DNA. The CDR3 length is 15 residues. Looked up from germline, CDR1 is SGHVS and CDR2 is FNYEAQ.

V gene TRBV15 combines with J gene TRBJ2-1; without DNA, the TCRdb call of TRBD2 cannot be checked. Per germline, CDR1 LNHNV and CDR2 YYDKDF (reference sequence). The CDR3 is made up of 15 amino acids. The CDR3 sequence: CATSRSTSLPSEQFF.

This rearrangement joins TRBV20-1 to TRBJ2-3. Germline values: CDR1 DFQATT, CDR2 SNEGSKA (reference sequence). This CDR3 spans 17 amino acids. This CDR3 reads CSAQNPIHDRWADTQYF.

This chain joins TRBV29-1 and TRBJ2-7; lacking DNA, the TRBD1 call made by TCRdb goes unchecked. CDR3 length equals 12 residues. CDR1 is SQVTM and CDR2 is ANQGSEA in the germline V gene. The CDR3 region is CSVGTNSYEQYF.

The rearrangement links TRBV28 to TRBJ1-4; absent DNA, TCRdb's TRBD1 call cannot be checked. The CDR3 consists of 16 residues. Per the germline V gene, CDR1 is MDHEN and CDR2 is SYDVKM. The CDR3 is CASSLSETGVNEKLFF.

The rearrangement links TRBV5-1 to TRBJ1-5; absent DNA, TCRdb's TRBD1 call cannot be checked. Germline V gene data show CDR1 as SGHRS and CDR2 as YFSETQ. The length of the CDR3 is 16 residues. CDR3 in amino acids: CASSLGPGEGHQPQHF.

The rearrangement links TRBV7-6 to TRBJ2-1; TCRdb reports TRBD1, a call that lacks DNA to check it against. Germline V gives CDR1 SGHVS, CDR2 FNYEAQ. The CDR3 is 14 amino acids. Here the CDR3 reads CASSSGGQYNEQFF.

The chain couples TRBV12-3 or TRBV12-4 to TRBJ1-1; no DNA is available, so the TRBD1 call from TCRdb remains unchecked. The CDR3 extends over 14 amino acids. This CDR3 is CASSLALGAPKAFF.

The chain has TRBV7-9 and TRBJ2-1; TCRdb's D gene call, TRBD1, goes unchecked for lack of DNA. This CDR3 region has 18 residues. CDR1 is SEHNR, CDR2 FQNEAQ, per germline (reference sequence). The CDR3 here is CASSSNDRTERSYNEQFF. The complete variable domain, with remaining parts taken from reference TRBV7-9 and TRBJ2-1, reads DTGVSQNPRHKITKRGQNVTFRCDPISEHNRLYWYRQTLGQGPEFLTYFQNEAQLEKSRLLSDRFSAERPKGSFSTLEIQRTEQGDSAMYLCASSSNDRTERSYNEQFFGPGTRLTVL.

The rearrangement uses TRBV5-1 and TRBJ1-1. CDR1 is SGHRS, CDR2 YFSETQ, per germline. The CDR3 is made up of 13 amino acids. This CDR3 reads CASSGGGDVEAFF. Together with reference TRBV5-1 and TRBJ1-1, the CDR3 gives the full variable domain: KAGVTQTPRYLIKTRGQQVTLSCSPISGHRSVSWYQQTPGQGLQFLFEYFSETQRNKGNFPGRFSGRQFSNSRSEMNVSTLELGDSALYLCASSGGGDVEAFFGQGTRLTVV.

The chain uses TRBV7-9 and TRBJ2-7; TCRdb returns TRBD2, unconfirmable since there is no DNA. This CDR3 is built from 14 residues. Germline V gives CDR1 SEHNR, CDR2 FQNEAQ (reference sequence). This CDR3 is CASSSTGSSREQYF.

This chain connects TRBV20-1 to TRBJ1-5; the TRBD1 assignment by TCRdb is unverifiable without DNA. The CDR3 is 12 residues long. Germline CDR1 and CDR2: DFQATT and SNEGSKA (reference sequence). CDR3 amino acids: CSASQGFEPQHF.

This rearrangement joins TRBV12-3 or TRBV12-4 to TRBJ1-2; TCRdb returns TRBD1, unconfirmable since there is no DNA. The length of the CDR3 is 16 residues. The CDR3 loop is CASSQTQAPPVYGYTF.

V is TRBV28 and J is TRBJ2-1; TCRdb's assignment of TRBD2 cannot be checked, as there is no DNA. The V gene's germline CDR1 is MDHEN and CDR2 SYDVKM. The CDR3 consists of 16 residues. The CDR3 sequence is CASSAHTGTTYNEQFF.

The gene calls are TRBV29-1 and TRBJ2-1; TCRdb returns TRBD2, unconfirmable since there is no DNA. Looked up from germline, CDR1 is SQVTM and CDR2 is ANQGSEA. The CDR3 spans 16 residues. The CDR3 here is CSVKRTTSGFPNEQFF.

The chain recombines TRBV29-1 with TRBJ1-5; lacking DNA, the TRBD1 call made by TCRdb goes unchecked. Germline CDR1 reads SQVTM; CDR2 reads ANQGSEA. The CDR3 spans 17 residues. CDR3 sequence reads: CSVAGRRKGASNQPQHF.